Below are 25 T cell receptor beta chains sequenced from a single sample in a study of shared clonotypes between healthy human individuals. TCRdb keeps only in-frame clones here, not all; method: immunoSEQ multiplex PCR. The sample holds fewer than 2.5 million clones; over 85% are singletons and the top ten take roughly 0.36%. Sequencing was carried out using naive CD4+ T cells from PBMCs. Subset described: CD45RA+ positively selected. These receptors all stem from a man younger than 35 in good health. Some clones in this sample may be carry-over from other donors' samples.

This rearrangement joins TRBV28 to TRBJ2-4; D gene uncertain. Trimming pared 7 bases from V and 6 bases from J, leaving 7 bases between. The CDR3 sequence is 11 residues long. Germline CDR1 and CDR2: MDHEN and SYDVKM. CDR3 region: CASTLGNIQYF. In nucleotides, the CDR3 is TGTGCCAGCACCCTAGGAAACATTCAGTACTTC.

Here the CDR3 reads CASSHNSLPTYNEQFF. The CDR3 bases are TGTGCCAGCAGCCACAACTCACTTCCCACCTACAATGAGCAGTTCTTC. J is TRBJ2-1 and V is TRBV11-2; D ambiguous. CDR1 is SGHAT and CDR2 is FQNNGV in the germline V gene. V was pared by 5 bases and J by 2 bases, with 16 bases between. The length of the CDR3 is 16 residues.

This clone was detected only once. The chain employs TRBV7-2 and TRBJ2-1; D might be TRBD1 (5 bases). V was shortened by 4 bases and J by 9 bases, with 19 bases between the two germline ends. CDR1 is SGHTA, CDR2 FQGNSA, per germline. The CDR3 runs to 15 residues. As DNA, the CDR3 is TGTGCCAGCAGCTCAGCGAGGCAGGGATCATCTGAGCAGTTCTTC. It codes for CASSSARQGSSEQFF. Combining the CDR3 with reference TRBV7-2 and TRBJ2-1 gives the whole variable domain GAGVSQSPSNKVTEKGKDVELRCDPISGHTALYWYRQSLGQGLEFLIYFQGNSAPDKSGLPSDRFSAERTGGSVSTLTIQRTQQEDSAVYLCASSSARQGSSEQFFGPGTRLTVL.

The DNA for the CDR3 is TGTGCCAGCAGCTTATTCGTCACCGGGAGTGCCTACGAGCAGTACTTC. This gives the protein CASSLFVTGSAYEQYF. The chain links TRBV7-9 to TRBJ2-7; possibly TRBD2 for D (6 bases). Trimming shortened V by 2 bases and J by 2 bases, and 16 bases separated the two germline ends. The CDR3 totals 16 residues. The germline gives CDR1 SEHNR, CDR2 FQNEAQ (reference sequence).

The V call is TRBV5-1, the J call TRBJ1-3; 8 nucleotides agree with TRBD1. The V and J ends lost 4 bases and 2 bases, in that order; junction bases with no gene match: 8. The CDR3 runs 16 residues. Germline CDR1 SGHRS, CDR2 YFSETQ. The CDR3 bases are TGCGCCAGCAGCCCAGGGACAGGTCTTACTGGAAACACCATATATTTT. Amino acids: CASSPGTGLTGNTIYF. Based on the CDR3 plus reference TRBV5-1 and TRBJ1-3, the full variable domain is KAGVTQTPRYLIKTRGQQVTLSCSPISGHRSVSWYQQTPGQGLQFLFEYFSETQRNKGNFPGRFSGRQFSNSRSEMNVSTLELGDSALYLCASSPGTGLTGNTIYFGEGSWLTVV.

This chain uses TRBV28 with TRBJ1-5; unclear D gene. The CDR3 has 12 residues. Looked up from germline, CDR1 is MDHEN and CDR2 is SYDVKM. Deletions cut 8 bases from V and 7 bases from J, with 12 bases between. The CDR3 sequence is CASLIAEQPQHF. In DNA form, the CDR3 reads TGTGCCAGCCTTATCGCCGAGCAGCCCCAGCATTTT.

The V gene is TRBV30, the J gene TRBJ2-1, with D possibly being TRBD2 (6 bases). This CDR3 is built from 14 residues. Germline V CDR1 and CDR2: GTSNPN, SVGIG (reference sequence). V gave up 0 bases and J gave up 7 bases, with 13 bases separating them. CDR3 region: CAWSVGGARNEQFF. The CDR3 nucleotides read TGTGCCTGGAGTGTTGGAGGGGCAAGGAATGAGCAGTTCTTC.

The rearrangement joins TRBV11-2 to TRBJ1-1, with D possibly matching TRBD1 (5 bases). Trimming shortened V by 6 bases and J by 9 bases, and 20 bases separated the two germline ends. There are 14 residues in the CDR3. In germline, CDR1 is SGHAT, CDR2 FQNNGV. CDR3 DNA sequence: TGTGCCAGCAGTATCCCAGGGCCGTCGCGGCAAGCTTTCTTT. This encodes CASSIPGPSRQAFF.

The CDR3 DNA reads TGTGCCAGCAGCTCCCGACAGGCTCGGGCCGAGCAGTACTTC. It specifies CASSSRQARAEQYF. The chain uses TRBV11-2 and TRBJ2-7; D possibly corresponds to TRBD1 (6 bases). The CDR3 totals 14 residues. Germline assignment: CDR1 SGHAT and CDR2 FQNNGV. The V end was cut by 4 bases, the J end by 6 bases, with 16 bases between.

The rearrangement links TRBV10-3 to TRBJ2-7; 10 bases are shared with TRBD2. Germline trimming cut 6 bases from V and 0 bases from J; bases unmatched to any gene: 8. CDR3 length: 16 amino acids. In germline, CDR1 is ENHRY, CDR2 SYGVKD. The CDR3 reads CAISSWTSGSSYEQYF. CDR3 nucleotides: TGTGCCATCAGCTCCTGGACTAGCGGTAGCTCCTACGAGCAGTACTTC.

The J gene is TRBJ1-1, the V gene TRBV18; possibly TRBD1 for D (5 bases). V was cut by 1 base and J by 4 bases, with 19 bases left in between. CDR1 and CDR2 from the germline V gene are KGHSH and LQKENI. The CDR3 loop spans 17 amino acids. The CDR3 sequence: CASSPLVTVGGGTEAFF. CDR3 sequence (DNA): TGTGCCAGCTCACCACTAGTTACGGTGGGGGGAGGCACTGAAGCTTTCTTT.

The rearrangement uses TRBV10-3 and TRBJ2-1; either TRBD1 or TRBD2 may supply D (5 bases each). V was trimmed by 4 bases and J by 2 bases, leaving 6 bases between them. The CDR3 covers 13 residues. Germline loops: CDR1 ENHRY, CDR2 SYGVKD. The CDR3, as DNA: TGTGCCATCAGTGGAGGGGCCTACAATGAGCAGTTCTTC. This gives the protein CAISGGAYNEQFF.

The chain couples TRBV5-5 to TRBJ2-7, with D possibly being TRBD1 (6 bases). The germline gives CDR1 SGHKS, CDR2 YYEKEE (reference sequence). CDR3 length: 14 amino acids. Deletions cut 6 bases from V and 4 bases from J, with 17 bases between. The CDR3 nucleotides are TGTGCCAGCACTACTGCCGGGACAAGTTACGAGCAGTACTTC. This codes for CASTTAGTSYEQYF. Drawing the rest from reference TRBV5-5 and TRBJ2-7, the complete variable domain is DAGVTQSPTHLIKTRGQQVTLRCSPISGHKSVSWYQQVLGQGPQFIFQYYEKEERGRGNFPDRFSARQFPNYSSELNVNALLLGDSALYLCASTTAGTSYEQYFGPGTRLTVT.

This chain connects TRBV5-1 to TRBJ1-2; D gene unclear. This CDR3 is built from 14 residues. The V end was cut by 3 bases, the J end by 1 base, with 10 bases between. Germline V CDR1 and CDR2: SGHRS, YFSETQ. DNA for the CDR3: TGCGCCAGCAGCTATTCGGAACTTAACTATGGCTACACCTTC. Translation gives CASSYSELNYGYTF.

The V call is TRBV28, the J call TRBJ1-6, with TRBD1 matching over 10 bases. After removal of 5 bases from V and 10 bases from J, the junction contained 8 bases not matched to a gene. CDR1 is MDHEN and CDR2 is SYDVKM in the germline V gene. This CDR3 contains 15 residues. CDR3 loop: CASSPRTGGQSPLHF. CDR3 DNA sequence: TGTGCCAGCAGTCCCCGGACAGGGGGACAATCACCCCTCCACTTT.

Note on this clone: Mismatch with germline at one junction end may stem from a read error. V usage is TRBV28 and J usage is TRBJ2-7; 10 nucleotides match TRBD1. The CDR3 covers 15 residues. Germline values: CDR1 MDHEN, CDR2 SYDVKM. CDR3 region: CASTLGGTGDYEQYF. The DNA of the CDR3 is TGTGCCAGCACTTTAGGTGGGACAGGGGATTACGAGCAGTACTTC.

This chain connects TRBV18 to TRBJ2-7; 7 nucleotides agree with TRBD1. The V and J ends lost 5 bases and 0 bases, in that order; junction bases with no gene match: 7. This CDR3 region has 15 residues. The germline gives CDR1 KGHSH, CDR2 LQKENI. The CDR3 reads CASSITGESSYEQYF. The CDR3 DNA reads as TGTGCCAGCTCAATCACAGGGGAGAGCTCCTACGAGCAGTACTTC. Combining the CDR3 with reference TRBV18 and TRBJ2-7 gives the whole variable domain NAGVMQNPRHLVRRRGQEARLRCSPMKGHSHVYWYRQLPEEGLKFMVYLQKENIIDESGMPKERFSAEFPKEGPSILRIQQVVRGDSAAYFCASSITGESSYEQYFGPGTRLTVT.

The count of this clone is one. The V gene is TRBV19, the J gene TRBJ1-2; 9 bases align to TRBD1. Germline-derived CDR1 and CDR2 are LNHDA and SQIVND (reference sequence). The CDR3 extends over 16 amino acids. Losses at the gene ends were 6 bases for V and 2 bases for J; bases not matched to a gene: 10. The CDR3 sequence is CASRTTETGGNYGYTF. CDR3 nucleotide sequence: TGTGCCAGTAGAACTACGGAGACAGGGGGAAACTATGGCTACACCTTC.

This clone was recorded only once. The chain links TRBV6-5 to TRBJ2-2; D is perhaps TRBD2 (5 bases). The CDR3 has 14 amino acids. Looked up from germline, CDR1 is MNHEY and CDR2 is SVGAGI. V lost 10 bases, J lost 2 bases, and 14 bases lay in between. The CDR3 here is CATAAGTNTGELFF. CDR3 coding DNA: TGTGCCACCGCGGCGGGTACCAACACCGGGGAGCTGTTTTTT.

The CDR3 reads CASLGQGENGYTF. CDR3 nucleotide sequence: TGTGCCAGCCTAGGACAGGGGGAGAATGGCTACACCTTC. The chain links TRBV2 to TRBJ1-2; TRBD1 agrees at 10 bases. Losses at the gene ends were 8 bases for V and 6 bases for J; bases not matched to a gene: 6. The CDR3 consists of 13 residues. In germline, CDR1 is SNHLY, CDR2 FYNNEI.

This chain joins TRBV6-4 and TRBJ1-6; 8 bases fit TRBD1. CDR1 and CDR2 from the germline V gene are MRHNA and SNTAGT. This CDR3 is 16 amino acids long. V gave up 2 bases and J gave up 7 bases; unmatched junction bases: 7. CDR3 nucleotide sequence: TGTGCCAGCAGTGACCACGGGACAGGAGCGAATTCACCCCTCCACTTT. Protein: CASSDHGTGANSPLHF.

The V gene is TRBV6-4, the J gene TRBJ1-5; no reliable D call. Germline V gene sequence: CDR1 MRHNA, CDR2 SNTAGT. The CDR3 sequence is 14 residues long. With 5 bases removed from V and 5 bases from J, the gap between germline ends came to 13 bases. CDR3 region: CASSSRASHQPQHF. As DNA, the CDR3 is TGTGCCAGCAGTAGCCGGGCCTCCCATCAGCCCCAGCATTTT.

The rearrangement uses TRBV5-1 and TRBJ1-2; 8 nucleotides match TRBD1. CDR3 size: 15 residues. V was clipped by 4 bases and J by 5 bases; unmatched bases: 10. Germline V gene sequence: CDR1 SGHRS, CDR2 YFSETQ. The CDR3 protein is CASSVNPGQDYGYTF. The CDR3, as DNA: TGCGCCAGCAGCGTCAACCCGGGACAGGATTATGGCTACACCTTC.

The genes are TRBV6-6 and TRBJ1-1; D gene ambiguous. This CDR3 has 14 residues. Trimming took off 5 bases at V and 0 bases at J, with 10 bases between the two ends. In germline, CDR1 is MNHNY, CDR2 SVGAGI (reference sequence). The CDR3 DNA reads TGTGCCAGCAGTGGTCCGGCGGTGAACACTGAAGCTTTCTTT. Translated: CASSGPAVNTEAFF.

The count of this clone is one. V usage is TRBV19 and J usage is TRBJ2-7, with TRBD1 identical over 8 bases. The V segment lost 8 bases and the J segment 3 bases; nucleotides outside the gene matches: 3. Germline V gene lookup returns CDR1 LNHDA and CDR2 SQIVND (reference sequence). The CDR3 loop spans 12 amino acids. The CDR3 sequence is CASGTGGYEQYF. The CDR3 nucleotides read TGTGCCAGTGGGACAGGTGGCTACGAGCAGTACTTC.